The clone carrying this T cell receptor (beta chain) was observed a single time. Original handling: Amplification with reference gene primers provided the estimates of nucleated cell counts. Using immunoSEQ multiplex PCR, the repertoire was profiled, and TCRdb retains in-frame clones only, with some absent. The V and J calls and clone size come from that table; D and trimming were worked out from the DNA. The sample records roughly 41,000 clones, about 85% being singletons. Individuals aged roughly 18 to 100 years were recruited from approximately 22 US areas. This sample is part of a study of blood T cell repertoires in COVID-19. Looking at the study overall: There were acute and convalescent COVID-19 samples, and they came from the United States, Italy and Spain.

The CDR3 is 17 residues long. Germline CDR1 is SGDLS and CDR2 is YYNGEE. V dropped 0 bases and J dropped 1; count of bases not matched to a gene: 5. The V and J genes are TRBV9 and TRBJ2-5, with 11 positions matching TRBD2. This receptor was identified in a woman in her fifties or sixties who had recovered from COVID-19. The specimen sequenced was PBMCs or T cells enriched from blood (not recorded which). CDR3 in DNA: TGTGCCAGCAGCGTAGGGATGACTAGCGGGGCCCAAGAGACCCAGTACTTC. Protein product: CASSVGMTSGAQETQYF.